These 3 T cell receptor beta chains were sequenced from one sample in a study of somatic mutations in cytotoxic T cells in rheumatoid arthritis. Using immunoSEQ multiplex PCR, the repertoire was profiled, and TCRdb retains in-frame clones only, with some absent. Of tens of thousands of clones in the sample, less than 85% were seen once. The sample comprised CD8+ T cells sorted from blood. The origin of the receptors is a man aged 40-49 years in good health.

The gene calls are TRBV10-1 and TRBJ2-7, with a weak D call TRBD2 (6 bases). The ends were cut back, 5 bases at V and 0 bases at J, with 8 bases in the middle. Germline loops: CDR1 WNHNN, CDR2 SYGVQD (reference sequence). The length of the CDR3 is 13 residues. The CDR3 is CASSSGLSYEQYF. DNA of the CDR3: TGCGCCAGCAGTTCGGGACTCTCCTACGAGCAGTACTTC.

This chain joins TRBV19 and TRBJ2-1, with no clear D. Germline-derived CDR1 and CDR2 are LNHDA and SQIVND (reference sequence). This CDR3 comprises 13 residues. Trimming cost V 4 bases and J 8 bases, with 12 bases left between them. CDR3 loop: CASSTSEIYEQFF. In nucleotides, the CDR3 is TGTGCCAGTAGTACCTCCGAAATCTATGAGCAGTTCTTC.

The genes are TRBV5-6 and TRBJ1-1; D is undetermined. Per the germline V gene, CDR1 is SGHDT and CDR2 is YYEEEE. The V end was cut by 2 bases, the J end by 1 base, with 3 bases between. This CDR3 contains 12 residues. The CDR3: CASSFRNTEAFF. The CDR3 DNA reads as TGTGCCAGCAGCTTCAGGAACACTGAAGCTTTCTTT.